The T cell receptor beta chain described here comes from a study of cytomegalovirus exposure and HLA in healthy donors. Study-level points and caveats: Researchers reported that a few CMV-associated chains were confirmed in vitro as CMV antigen-specific. Reports described diagnosis of cytomegalovirus status by the classifier as highly specific and sensitive.

Only in-frame clones appear in the TCRdb table, and some are missing; sequencing was by immunoSEQ multiplex PCR. The table includes roughly 100,000 clones, about 94% detected once. The junction had 14 bases not matched to a gene; V was cut back by 4 bases and J by 0 bases. The CDR3 spans 18 residues. In germline, CDR1 is SGHNT, CDR2 YYREEE (reference sequence). This clone was observed once. Its antigen is currently unknown. The gene calls are TRBV5-4 and TRBJ2-7; 9 bases are a match to TRBD2. The source is a woman between 18 and 29 years old in good health and CMV-seronegative. The material sequenced was PBMCs. The CDR3 nucleotides are TGTGCCAGCAGCCGAAATCACTGGACTAGCGTATCCTCCTACGAGCAGTACTTC. Amino acids: CASSRNHWTSVSSYEQYF.